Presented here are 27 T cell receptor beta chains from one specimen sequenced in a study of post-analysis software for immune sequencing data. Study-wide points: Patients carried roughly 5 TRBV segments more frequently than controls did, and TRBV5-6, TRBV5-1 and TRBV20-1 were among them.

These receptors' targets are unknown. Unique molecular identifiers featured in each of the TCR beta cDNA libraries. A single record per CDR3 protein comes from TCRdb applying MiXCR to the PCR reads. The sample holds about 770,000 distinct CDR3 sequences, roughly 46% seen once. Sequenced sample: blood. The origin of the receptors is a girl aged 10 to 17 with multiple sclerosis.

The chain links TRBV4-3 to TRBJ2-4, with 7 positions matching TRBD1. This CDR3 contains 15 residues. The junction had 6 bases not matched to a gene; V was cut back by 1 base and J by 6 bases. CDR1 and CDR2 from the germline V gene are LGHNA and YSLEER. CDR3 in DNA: TGCGCCAGCAGCCAAGGACAGGGTTTAGGAAACATTCAGTACTTC. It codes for CASSQGQGLGNIQYF.

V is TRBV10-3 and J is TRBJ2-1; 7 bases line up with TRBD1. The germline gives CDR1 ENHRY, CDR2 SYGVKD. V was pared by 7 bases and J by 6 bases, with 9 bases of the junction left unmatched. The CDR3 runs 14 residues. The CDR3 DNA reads TGTGCCATCAACCCCGGGACAGATCTCAATGAGCAGTTCTTC. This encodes CAINPGTDLNEQFF.

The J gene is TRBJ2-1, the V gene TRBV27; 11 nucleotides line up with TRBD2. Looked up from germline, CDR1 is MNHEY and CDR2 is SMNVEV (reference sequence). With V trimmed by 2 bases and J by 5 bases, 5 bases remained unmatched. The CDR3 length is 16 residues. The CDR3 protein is CASSLAASGRHNEQFF. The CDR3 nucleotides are TGTGCCAGCAGTTTAGCGGCTAGCGGGAGGCACAATGAGCAGTTCTTC.

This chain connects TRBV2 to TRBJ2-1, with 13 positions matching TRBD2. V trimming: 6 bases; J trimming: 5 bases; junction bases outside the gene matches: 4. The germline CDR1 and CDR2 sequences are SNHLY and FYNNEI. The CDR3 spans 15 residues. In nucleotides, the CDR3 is TGTGCCAGCAGCCGACTAGCGGGAGGCAACAATGAGCAGTTCTTC. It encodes CASSRLAGGNNEQFF.

The DNA of the CDR3 is TGTGCCAGCAGCCAGGGGTTGGGGGCGAACACCGGGGAGCTGTTTTTT. Translated, it gives CASSQGLGANTGELFF. The chain employs TRBV4-2 and TRBJ2-2; tentatively, D is TRBD1 or TRBD2 (5 bases each). CDR3 length: 16 amino acids. The V gene lost 3 bases and the J gene lost 0 bases, with 11 bases spanning the gap. Germline V lookup: CDR1 LGHNA, CDR2 YNFKEQ.

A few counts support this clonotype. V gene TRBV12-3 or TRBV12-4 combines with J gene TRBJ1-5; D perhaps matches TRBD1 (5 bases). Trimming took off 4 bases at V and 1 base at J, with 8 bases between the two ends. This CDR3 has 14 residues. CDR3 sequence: CASSSRGSNQPQHF. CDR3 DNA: TGTGCCAGCAGTTCGAGGGGAAGCAATCAGCCCCAGCATTTT.

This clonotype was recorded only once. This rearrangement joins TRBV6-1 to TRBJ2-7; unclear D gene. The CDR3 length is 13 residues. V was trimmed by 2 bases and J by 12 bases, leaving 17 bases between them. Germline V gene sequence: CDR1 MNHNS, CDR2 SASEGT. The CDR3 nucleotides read TGTGCCAGCAGTGAAAACGGAGTCAGCTTTGGGTACTTC. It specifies CASSENGVSFGYF.

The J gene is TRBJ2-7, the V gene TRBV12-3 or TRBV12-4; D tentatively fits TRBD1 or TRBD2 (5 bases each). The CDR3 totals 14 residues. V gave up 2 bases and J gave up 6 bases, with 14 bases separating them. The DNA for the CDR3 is TGTGCCAGCAGTTTACGTCTAGAGGGGACCGAGCAGTACTTC. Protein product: CASSLRLEGTEQYF.

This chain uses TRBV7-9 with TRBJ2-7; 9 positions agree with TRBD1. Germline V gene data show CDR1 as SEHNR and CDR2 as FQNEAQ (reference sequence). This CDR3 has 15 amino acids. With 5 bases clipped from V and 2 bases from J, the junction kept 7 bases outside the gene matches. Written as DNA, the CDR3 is TGTGCCAGCAGCCTCGGGACAGGGAAACCCTACGAGCAGTACTTC. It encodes CASSLGTGKPYEQYF. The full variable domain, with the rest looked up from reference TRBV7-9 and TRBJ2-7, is DTGVSQNPRHKITKRGQNVTFRCDPISEHNRLYWYRQTLGQGPEFLTYFQNEAQLEKSRLLSDRFSAERPKGSFSTLEIQRTEQGDSAMYLCASSLGTGKPYEQYFGPGTRLTVT.

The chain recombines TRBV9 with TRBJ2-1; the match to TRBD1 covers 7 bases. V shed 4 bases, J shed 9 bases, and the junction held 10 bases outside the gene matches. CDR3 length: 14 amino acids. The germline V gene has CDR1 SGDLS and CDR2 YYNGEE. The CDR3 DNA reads TGTGCCAGCAGCATAAGACAGGGTCAAGGTGAGCAGTTCTTC. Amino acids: CASSIRQGQGEQFF.

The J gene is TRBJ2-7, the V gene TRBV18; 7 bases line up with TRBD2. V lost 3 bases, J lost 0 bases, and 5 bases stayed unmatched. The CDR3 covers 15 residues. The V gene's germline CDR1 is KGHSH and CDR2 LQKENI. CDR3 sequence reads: CASSPGIAGSYEQYF. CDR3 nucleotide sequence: TGTGCCAGCTCACCGGGAATAGCGGGCTCCTACGAGCAGTACTTC. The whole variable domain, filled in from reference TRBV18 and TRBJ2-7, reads NAGVMQNPRHLVRRRGQEARLRCSPMKGHSHVYWYRQLPEEGLKFMVYLQKENIIDESGMPKERFSAEFPKEGPSILRIQQVVRGDSAAYFCASSPGIAGSYEQYFGPGTRLTVT.

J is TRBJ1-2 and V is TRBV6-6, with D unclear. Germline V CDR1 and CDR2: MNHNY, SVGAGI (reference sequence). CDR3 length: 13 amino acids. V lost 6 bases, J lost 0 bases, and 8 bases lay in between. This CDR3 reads CASRIQPNYGYTF. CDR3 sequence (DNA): TGTGCCAGCAGAATACAGCCTAACTATGGCTACACCTTC.

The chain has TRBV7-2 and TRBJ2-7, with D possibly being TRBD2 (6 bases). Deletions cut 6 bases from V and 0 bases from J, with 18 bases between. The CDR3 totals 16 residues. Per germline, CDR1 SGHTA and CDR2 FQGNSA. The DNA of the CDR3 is TGTGCCAGCAGATTAACGGCGGGAACCTTCTCCTACGAGCAGTACTTC. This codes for CASRLTAGTFSYEQYF.

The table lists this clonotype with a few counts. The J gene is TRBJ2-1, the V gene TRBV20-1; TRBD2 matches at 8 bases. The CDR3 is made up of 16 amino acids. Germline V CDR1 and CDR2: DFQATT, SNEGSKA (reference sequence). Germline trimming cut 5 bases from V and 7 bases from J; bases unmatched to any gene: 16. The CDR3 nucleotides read TGCAGTGCTGGGCGTTTGGGGACTAGTATCGGAAATGAGCAGTTCTTC. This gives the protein CSAGRLGTSIGNEQFF.

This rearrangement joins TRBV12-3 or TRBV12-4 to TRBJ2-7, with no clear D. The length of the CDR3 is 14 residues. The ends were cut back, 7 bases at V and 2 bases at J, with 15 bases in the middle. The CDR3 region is CASNRDGGTYEQYF. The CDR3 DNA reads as TGTGCCAGCAACAGAGACGGTGGGACCTACGAGCAGTACTTC.

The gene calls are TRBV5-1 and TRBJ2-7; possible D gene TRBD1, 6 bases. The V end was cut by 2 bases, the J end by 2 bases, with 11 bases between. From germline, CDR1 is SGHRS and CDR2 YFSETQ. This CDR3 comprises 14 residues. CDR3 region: CASSFGQLPYEQYF. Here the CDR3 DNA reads TGCGCCAGCAGCTTTGGACAGCTTCCCTACGAGCAGTACTTC.

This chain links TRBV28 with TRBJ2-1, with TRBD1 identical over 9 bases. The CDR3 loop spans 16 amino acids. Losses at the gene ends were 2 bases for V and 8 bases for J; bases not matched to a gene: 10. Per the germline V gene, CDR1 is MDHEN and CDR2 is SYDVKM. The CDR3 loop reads CASSLLSGTGSYEQFF. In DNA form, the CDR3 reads TGTGCCAGCAGTTTACTCTCCGGGACAGGGTCGTATGAGCAGTTCTTC.

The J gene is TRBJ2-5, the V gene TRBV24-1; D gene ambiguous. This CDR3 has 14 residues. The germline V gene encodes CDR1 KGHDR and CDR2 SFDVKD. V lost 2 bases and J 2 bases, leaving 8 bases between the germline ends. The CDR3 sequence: CATSDYPPQETQYF. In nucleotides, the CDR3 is TGTGCCACCAGTGATTACCCACCTCAAGAGACCCAGTACTTC.

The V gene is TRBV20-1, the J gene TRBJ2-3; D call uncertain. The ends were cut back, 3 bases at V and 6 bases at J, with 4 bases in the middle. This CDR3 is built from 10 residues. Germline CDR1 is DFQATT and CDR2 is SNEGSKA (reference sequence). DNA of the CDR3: TGCAGTGCTAGGGGGGATACGCAGTATTTT. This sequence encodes CSARGDTQYF.

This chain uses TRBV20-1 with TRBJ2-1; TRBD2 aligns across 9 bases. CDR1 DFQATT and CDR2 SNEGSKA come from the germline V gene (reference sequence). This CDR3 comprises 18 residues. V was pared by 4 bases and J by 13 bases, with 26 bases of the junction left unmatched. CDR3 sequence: CSAIWGSGRLMGGETQFF. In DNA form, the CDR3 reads TGCAGTGCTATTTGGGGCAGCGGGAGGCTTATGGGTGGTGAGACCCAGTTCTTC.

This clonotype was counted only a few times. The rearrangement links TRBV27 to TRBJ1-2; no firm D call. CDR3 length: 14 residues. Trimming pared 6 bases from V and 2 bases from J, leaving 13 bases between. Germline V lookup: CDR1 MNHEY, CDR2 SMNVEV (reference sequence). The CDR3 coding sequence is TGTGCCAGCAGCCCCCGGCCGGGGAACTATGGCTACACCTTC. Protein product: CASSPRPGNYGYTF.

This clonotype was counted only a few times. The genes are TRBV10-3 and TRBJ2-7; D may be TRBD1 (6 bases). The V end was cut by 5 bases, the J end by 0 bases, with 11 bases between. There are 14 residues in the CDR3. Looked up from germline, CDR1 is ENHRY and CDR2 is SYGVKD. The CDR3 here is CAISPTGSSYEQYF. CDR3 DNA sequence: TGTGCCATCAGTCCGACAGGATCCTCCTACGAGCAGTACTTC.

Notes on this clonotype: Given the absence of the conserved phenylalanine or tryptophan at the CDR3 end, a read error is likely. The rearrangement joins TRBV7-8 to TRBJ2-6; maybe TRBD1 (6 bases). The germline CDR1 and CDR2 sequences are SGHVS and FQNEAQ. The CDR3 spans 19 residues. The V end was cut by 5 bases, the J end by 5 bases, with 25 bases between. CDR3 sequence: CASSASIGTSSIRANVLTC. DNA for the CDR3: TGTGCCAGCAGCGCATCTATCGGGACATCTTCCATCAGGGCCAACGTCCTGACTTGC.

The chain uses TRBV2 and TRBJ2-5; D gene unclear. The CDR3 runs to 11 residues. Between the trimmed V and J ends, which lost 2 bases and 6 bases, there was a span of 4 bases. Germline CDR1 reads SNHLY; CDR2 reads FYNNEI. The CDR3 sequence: CASSEMKTQYF. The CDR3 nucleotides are TGTGCCAGCAGTGAAATGAAGACCCAGTACTTC.

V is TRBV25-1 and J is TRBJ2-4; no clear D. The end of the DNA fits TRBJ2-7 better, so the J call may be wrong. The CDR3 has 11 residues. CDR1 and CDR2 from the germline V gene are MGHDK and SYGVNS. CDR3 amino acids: CASSVHHEQYF. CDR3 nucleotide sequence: TGTGCCAGCAGTGTTCACCACGAGCAGTACTTC.

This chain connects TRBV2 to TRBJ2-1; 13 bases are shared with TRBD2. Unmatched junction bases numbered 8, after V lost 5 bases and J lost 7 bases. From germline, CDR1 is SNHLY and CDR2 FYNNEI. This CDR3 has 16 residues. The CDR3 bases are TGTGCCAGCAGTAACGGACTAGCGGGAGTTAGGAATGAGCAGTTCTTC. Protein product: CASSNGLAGVRNEQFF.

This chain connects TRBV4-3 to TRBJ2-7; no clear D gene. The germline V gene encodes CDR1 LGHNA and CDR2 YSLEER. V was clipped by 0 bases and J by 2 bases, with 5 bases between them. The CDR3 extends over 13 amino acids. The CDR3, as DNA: TGCGCCAGCAGCCAAGAGGGCCCCTACGAGCAGTACTTC. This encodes CASSQEGPYEQYF.